Listed below are T cell receptor beta chains from one sample, sequenced in a study of T cells after yellow fever vaccination. TCRdb ran MiXCR on the 5' RACE reads and lists one entry per CDR3 protein. There are roughly 300,000 distinct CDR3 sequences in the sample; roughly 6.8% occur only once, and 15% to 20% lies in the top ten. The sample consisted of PBMCs, taken about 49 days after the first yellow fever vaccination. These TCRs come from a man in his late teens or twenties who received the YFV17D yellow fever vaccine. CDR3s include the opening cysteine and the closing phenylalanine or tryptophan. A D gene is named only where the DNA matches it firmly. The size entry is marked missing in some rows and otherwise reads once, few, many or a size class.

D gene	clone size	V gene	J gene	CDR3 protein	CDR3 DNA
TRBD1	NA	TRBV12-3/TRBV12-4	TRBJ1-4	CASRKTGGSEKLFF	TGTGCCAGCAGGAAGACAGGGGGTAGCGAAAAACTGTTTTTT
NA	few	TRBV27	TRBJ1-1	CASSLRGQNTEAFF	TGTGCCAGCAGTTTGAGGGGACAGAACACTGAAGCTTTCTTT
NA	NA	TRBV7-2	TRBJ1-6	CASSQSTATDYHF	TGTGCCAGCAGCCAGAGCACGGCAACAGATTACCACTTT
NA	NA	TRBV5-1	TRBJ2-5	CASSLIHTKETQYF	TGCGCCAGCAGCTTGATACACACTAAAGAGACCCAGTACTTC
TRBD1	many	TRBV7-8	TRBJ2-1	CASRQKPQGAPIENEQFF	TGTGCCAGCAGACAAAAGCCCCAGGGGGCACCAATAGAGAATGAGCAGTTCTTC
TRBD1	few	TRBV19	TRBJ1-2	CASSPTQGAQRYTF	TGTGCCAGTAGTCCGACCCAGGGGGCGCAACGCTACACCTTC
NA	few	TRBV20-1	TRBJ2-1	CSASPGIDNEQFF	TGCAGTGCTAGTCCGGGGATCGACAATGAGCAGTTCTTC
TRBD1	few	TRBV6-6	TRBJ1-3	CASSSEDRPTRF	TGTGCCAGCAGTTCAGAGGACAGGCCGACCAGGTTT
TRBD2	NA	TRBV10-3	TRBJ2-5	CAISGLAGREETQYF	TGTGCCATCAGCGGACTAGCGGGGAGGGAAGAGACCCAGTACTTC
NA	many	TRBV4-2	TRBJ2-3	CASSGGKADTQYF	TGTGCCAGCAGCGGAGGGAAAGCGGATACGCAGTATTTT
TRBD1	NA	TRBV5-4	TRBJ2-2	CASSTPGQITGELFF	TGTGCCAGCAGCACGCCGGGACAGATCACCGGGGAGCTGTTTTTT
NA	few	TRBV7-2	TRBJ2-2	CASSGRRIPGELFF	TGTGCCAGCAGCGGCAGGCGAATTCCCGGGGAGCTGTTTTTT
NA	many	TRBV7-8	TRBJ1-2	CASSRTENYGYTF	TGTGCCAGCAGCCGGACAGAGAACTATGGCTACACCTTC
NA	many	TRBV6-2/TRBV6-3	TRBJ2-7	CASSFFYEQYF	TGTGCCAGCAGTTTTTTCTACGAGCAGTACTTC
NA	NA	TRBV19	TRBJ1-6	CASSNLGGDNSPLHF	TGTGCCAGTAGTAACCTAGGAGGGGATAATTCACCCCTCCACTTT
NA	many	TRBV10-3	TRBJ2-1	CAITEMRQFF	TGTGCCATCACCGAGATGAGGCAGTTCTTC
TRBD1	NA	TRBV18	TRBJ1-3	CASSPPGTGAPGNTIYF	TGTGCCAGCTCACCACCCGGGACAGGGGCTCCTGGAAACACCATATATTTT
TRBD1	few	TRBV27	TRBJ2-1	CAGAGQGCNEQFF	TGTGCGGGGGCGGGACAGGGCTGCAATGAGCAGTTCTTC
TRBD2	many	TRBV10-3	TRBJ2-3	CAISEASGGTDTQYF	TGTGCCATCAGTGAAGCTAGCGGGGGCACAGATACGCAGTATTTT
NA	few	TRBV7-8	TRBJ2-1	CASSAPPARGNNEQFF	TGTGCCAGCAGCGCACCCCCAGCCCGGGGGAACAATGAGCAGTTCTTC
NA	NA	TRBV6-5	TRBJ2-5	CATQGAETQYF	TGTGCCACCCAGGGAGCCGAGACCCAGTACTTC
TRBD2	NA	TRBV30	TRBJ2-1	CAWSPLTSGGRDEQFF	TGTGCCTGGAGTCCACTGACTAGCGGGGGGAGGGATGAGCAGTTCTTC
NA	many	TRBV4-1	TRBJ1-6	CASGSYNSPLHF	TGCGCCAGCGGAAGTTATAATTCACCCCTCCACTTT
NA	NA	TRBV11-2	TRBJ2-7	CASSFFDEQYF	TGTGCCAGCAGCTTCTTCGACGAGCAGTACTTC
NA	NA	TRBV20-1	TRBJ1-4	CSTLATNEKLFF	TGCAGTACCCTTGCAACTAATGAAAAACTGTTTTTT
NA	many	TRBV3-1	TRBJ1-2	CASSQDHRGNYYGYTF	TGTGCCAGCAGCCAAGATCATCGGGGGAACTACTATGGCTACACCTTC
NA	few	TRBV19	TRBJ2-7	CASSQLSGRYEQYF	TGTGCCAGTAGCCAACTGTCGGGAAGGTACGAGCAGTACTTC